This T cell receptor beta chain derives from a study of CD8+ T cells in alopecia areata. In each case, RNA was isolated and then reverse transcribed into cDNA as the sequencing template. The protocol was immunoSEQ multiplex PCR, while the TCRdb copy is restricted to in-frame clones and leaves out a portion. The table shows about 180,000 clones, with more than 60% occurring only once. V lost 5 bases and J lost 0; bases outside the gene matches: 8. CDR1 is SGHTA, CDR2 FQGNSA, per germline. The CDR3 totals 19 residues. It was from alopecia areata patients that lesional scalp punch biopsies and peripheral blood were collected. Study-level findings and limits: Higher clonality was seen in lesional scalp than in normal scalp, especially in alopecia totalis/universalis.

Remarks on this clone: Its antigen is as yet unknown.

This receptor was taken from a human donor with alopecia areata. The chain carries TRBV7-2 and TRBJ2-1, with TRBD2 matching 15 bases. The material sequenced was CD4+ T cells sorted from blood, taken at week 0. The CDR3 protein is CASSKGLAGGTLSYNEQFF. The CDR3 nucleotides are TGTGCCAGCAGCAAGGGACTAGCGGGGGGTACGCTCTCCTACAATGAGCAGTTCTTC.